The clone carrying this TCR beta chain occurred many times. TCRdb re-called the reads with MiXCR, one entry per CDR3 protein. The table shows 630,000 or so distinct CDR3 sequences, with 24% occurring only once. Trimming left V 1 base short and J 11 bases short, with 12 bases between. This CDR3 has 13 amino acids. The data are from a study of T cell repertoires in cytomegalovirus infection. Study summary: CMV infection plus the matching HLA type was flagged by public TCR beta signatures.

The chain combines TRBV12-3 or TRBV12-4 with TRBJ1-5; no firm D call. Sequencing input: CD8+ T cells from PBMCs. This receptor was taken from a human donor in good health (CMV status not recorded). Some clones in this sample may be carry-over from other donors' samples. CDR3 amino acids: CASSLEGVQTQHF. CDR3 bases: TGTGCCAGCAGTTTAGAGGGTGTCCAGACCCAGCATTTT.